Shown below are 32 T cell receptor beta chains from a single sample sequenced in a study of OX40 agonist ivuxolimab in advanced cancers. The repertoire was sequenced with immunoSEQ multiplex PCR; TCRdb's copy has only in-frame clones and lacks some. The sample carries around 64,000 clones, about 85% recorded once. This specimen consisted of CD4+ or CD8+ T cells sorted from blood, obtained in a trial of the OX40 agonist ivuxolimab. These receptors were obtained from an adult with an advanced solid tumor such as melanoma, head and neck, liver or kidney cancer.

CDR3: CASSLLWRNTEAFF. As DNA, the CDR3 is TGTGCCAGCAGCTTGTTATGGAGGAACACTGAAGCTTTCTTT. The chain combines TRBV5-8 with TRBJ1-1; no reliable D call. CDR3 size: 14 residues. Deletions cut 1 base from V and 1 base from J, with 8 bases between. Germline V gene data show CDR1 as SGHTS and CDR2 as YDEGEE.

The chain uses TRBV9 and TRBJ2-3; a weak D match, TRBD1 (5 bases). Looked up from germline, CDR1 is SGDLS and CDR2 is YYNGEE. This CDR3 has 16 residues. V lost 0 bases to trimming and J lost 0 bases, with 11 bases between them. CDR3 amino acids: CASSVGGSPSTDTQYF. CDR3 DNA sequence: TGTGCCAGCAGCGTAGGGGGCAGCCCTAGCACAGATACGCAGTATTTT.

This chain links TRBV7-2 with TRBJ1-1, with D maybe TRBD1 (5 bases). Germline lookup yields CDR1 SGHTA and CDR2 FQGNSA. V lost 3 bases and J 7 bases, leaving 15 bases between the germline ends. The length of the CDR3 is 14 residues. The CDR3 region is CASSLGRARGEAFF. The CDR3, as DNA: TGTGCCAGCAGCTTGGGCAGGGCTCGCGGTGAAGCTTTCTTT.

The V and J genes are TRBV19 and TRBJ1-5; TRBD1 aligns across 9 bases. Germline V gene data show CDR1 as LNHDA and CDR2 as SQIVND (reference sequence). This CDR3 comprises 14 residues. Trimming at V came to 3 bases and at J to 8 bases, leaving 5 bases not matched to a gene. CDR3 in amino acids: CASSMRTGDKPQHF. The DNA for the CDR3 is TGTGCCAGTAGTATGAGGACAGGGGATAAGCCCCAGCATTTT.

This clone has only a few counts. The V gene is TRBV10-1, the J gene TRBJ2-7; possible D gene TRBD2, 6 bases. The ends were cut back, 4 bases at V and 0 bases at J, with 25 bases in the middle. The V gene's germline CDR1 is WNHNN and CDR2 SYGVQD (reference sequence). The CDR3 is 19 residues long. CDR3 sequence: CASSGPITGDAAYSYEQYF. The CDR3 nucleotides are TGCGCCAGCAGTGGTCCCATTACGGGGGATGCCGCATACTCCTACGAGCAGTACTTC.

This clone was counted only a few times. The V and J genes are TRBV6-5 and TRBJ1-5; D call uncertain. The CDR3 is 15 amino acids. In germline, CDR1 is MNHEY, CDR2 SVGAGI. V was pared by 1 base and J by 6 bases, with 13 bases between. As DNA, the CDR3 is TGTGCCAGCAGTTACTTTCCATGGCCAGGTCAGCCCCAGCATTTT. This sequence encodes CASSYFPWPGQPQHF.

This clone was seen just once. The gene calls are TRBV27 and TRBJ1-6; no clear D gene. Trimming removed 1 base from V and 9 bases from J, with 13 bases in between. Germline loops: CDR1 MNHEY, CDR2 SMNVEV (reference sequence). The CDR3 is 15 residues long. CDR3 nucleotide sequence: TGTGCCAGCAGTTTATACGGGAACCCCGGTTCACCCCTCCACTTT. Its translation is CASSLYGNPGSPLHF.

The CDR3 nucleotides read TGCGCCAGCAGCCCGGGACAGAATCAGCCCCAGCATTTT. It codes for CASSPGQNQPQHF. The J gene is TRBJ1-5, the V gene TRBV5-1; 7 nucleotides align to TRBD1. Losses at the gene ends were 4 bases for V and 4 bases for J; bases not matched to a gene: 2. The germline gives CDR1 SGHRS, CDR2 YFSETQ. The CDR3 totals 13 residues.

Here the CDR3 DNA reads TGTGCCAGCAGTAGCAATCAGCCCCAGCATTTT. Its protein product is CASSSNQPQHF. V usage is TRBV6-1 and J usage is TRBJ1-5; D unresolved. Germline loops: CDR1 MNHNS, CDR2 SASEGT. Trimming left V 5 bases short and J 1 base short, with 0 bases between. CDR3 size: 11 residues.

The chain carries TRBV6-6 and TRBJ2-2; tentatively, D is TRBD2 (6 bases). The germline V gene encodes CDR1 MNHNY and CDR2 SVGAGI (reference sequence). Trimming removed 5 bases from V and 4 bases from J, with 14 bases in between. The CDR3 is 15 residues long. This CDR3 is CASSMGRSTTGELFF. The DNA of the CDR3 is TGTGCCAGCAGTATGGGGAGGTCTACCACCGGGGAGCTGTTTTTT.

This clone was observed a handful of times. CDR3 protein: CASRRQGSGKNIQYF. CDR3 nucleotide sequence: TGTGCCAGCAGGAGACAGGGGTCGGGCAAAAACATTCAGTACTTC. J is TRBJ2-4 and V is TRBV6-5, with 8 positions matching TRBD1. V lost 6 bases and J lost 3; bases outside the gene matches: 7. This CDR3 is 15 amino acids long. The germline V gene encodes CDR1 MNHEY and CDR2 SVGAGI.

The sample holds a few counts of this clone. V gene TRBV5-1 combines with J gene TRBJ2-5; D ambiguous. The CDR3 runs 15 residues. Trimming took off 0 bases at V and 5 bases at J, with 14 bases between the two ends. The germline V gene encodes CDR1 SGHRS and CDR2 YFSETQ. The CDR3 nucleotides read TGCGCCAGCAGCTTGGCTGACCCCCGAAGGGAGACCCAGTACTTC. Amino acids: CASSLADPRRETQYF.

This rearrangement joins TRBV25-1 to TRBJ1-6; unclear D gene. V gave up 6 bases and J gave up 7 bases, with 10 bases separating them. The CDR3 consists of 13 residues. Germline CDR1 is MGHDK and CDR2 is SYGVNS. The CDR3 region has the DNA TGTGCCAGCAGAGTTGACGCAAATTCACCCCTCCACTTT. Translating gives CASRVDANSPLHF.

The V gene is TRBV7-2, the J gene TRBJ1-4; D is unresolved. Germline CDR1 SGHTA, CDR2 FQGNSA. Trimming stripped 2 bases from V and 2 bases from J, with 9 bases between. The CDR3 is 15 residues long. The CDR3 protein is CASSLSGGTNEKLFF. In nucleotides, the CDR3 is TGTGCCAGCAGCTTATCGGGAGGGACTAATGAAAAACTGTTTTTT.

The rearrangement joins TRBV19 to TRBJ2-3, with TRBD1 matching 8 bases. J lost 2 bases, V lost 5 bases, and 9 bases had no gene match. The length of the CDR3 is 16 residues. Per the germline V gene, CDR1 is LNHDA and CDR2 is SQIVND (reference sequence). CDR3 nucleotides: TGTGCCAGTAGTTACTGGGGGACAGGAATCACAGATACGCAGTATTTT. This gives the protein CASSYWGTGITDTQYF. Full variable domain (missing parts from reference TRBV19 and TRBJ2-3): DGGITQSPKYLFRKEGQNVTLSCEQNLNHDAMYWYRQDPGQGLRLIYYSQIVNDFQKGDIAEGYSVSREKKESFPLTVTSAQKNPTAFYLCASSYWGTGITDTQYFGPGTRLTVL.

V and J are TRBV2 and TRBJ2-1, with 8 bases lining up with TRBD2. The CDR3 spans 14 residues. The V gene end was trimmed by 7 bases and the J gene end by 3 bases; junction bases not matched to a gene: 5. Germline V gene lookup returns CDR1 SNHLY and CDR2 FYNNEI. The CDR3 loop reads CASTGTSVYNEQFF. The CDR3 DNA follows: TGTGCCAGCACTGGGACTAGTGTCTACAATGAGCAGTTCTTC.

To note about this clone: One end of the junction is discordant with germline, which a read error may explain. V gene TRBV7-2 combines with J gene TRBJ2-2; 8 bases fit TRBD2. The CDR3 spans 16 residues. Germline V gene sequence: CDR1 SGHTA, CDR2 FQGNSA. The CDR3 region has the DNA TGTGCCAGCAGCTTAACAGCGGGAGTGAACATCGGGGAGCTGTTTTTT. Its protein is CASSLTAGVNIGELFF.

The chain links TRBV7-3 to TRBJ1-6; D uncertain. Per germline, CDR1 SGHTA and CDR2 FQGTGA. The V end lost 2 bases, the J end lost 4 bases, and 9 bases lay between the germline ends. The CDR3 length is 15 residues. CDR3 DNA sequence: TGTGCCAGCAGCTTATTAGGGCCATATAATTCACCCCTCCACTTT. It is translated as CASSLLGPYNSPLHF.

The CDR3 spells CASSERTETYEQYF. The CDR3 DNA reads as TGTGCCAGCAGTGAACGGACCGAGACCTACGAGCAGTACTTC. The chain combines TRBV2 with TRBJ2-7; D uncertain. Germline V gives CDR1 SNHLY, CDR2 FYNNEI. Trimming left V 2 bases short and J 2 bases short, with 10 bases between. The CDR3 is 14 residues long.

The chain links TRBV10-1 to TRBJ1-2; 7 nucleotides match TRBD1. Trimming at V came to 2 bases and at J to 5 bases, leaving 8 bases not matched to a gene. CDR3 length: 15 residues. The germline V gene encodes CDR1 WNHNN and CDR2 SYGVQD (reference sequence). CDR3 region: CASSEPQGTTYGYTF. In DNA form, the CDR3 reads TGCGCCAGCAGTGAGCCACAGGGGACTACGTATGGCTACACCTTC.

V and J are TRBV29-1 and TRBJ2-3; D is undetermined. Germline V gene sequence: CDR1 SQVTM, CDR2 ANQGSEA. The V gene lost 8 bases and the J gene lost 2 bases, with 17 bases spanning the gap. CDR3 size: 14 residues. The CDR3: CSSFGDVNTDTQYF. The CDR3 DNA follows: TGCAGCTCCTTCGGCGATGTTAACACAGATACGCAGTATTTT.

The chain's CDR3 is CASSPSPGGRDTEAFF. CDR3 DNA: TGTGCCAGCTCACCTTCCCCCGGGGGGAGGGACACTGAAGCTTTCTTT. This chain links TRBV18 with TRBJ1-1; TRBD1 might be the D (5 bases). V gave up 3 bases and J gave up 3 bases, with 17 bases separating them. Germline-derived CDR1 and CDR2 are KGHSH and LQKENI. The CDR3 has 16 residues.

The V and J genes are TRBV11-3 and TRBJ1-5; no clear D. Germline-derived CDR1 and CDR2 are SGHNT and YENEEA. The CDR3 has 16 residues. Trimming removed 6 bases from V and 3 bases from J, with 18 bases in between. The CDR3 region is CASSRFFRSLNQPQHF. DNA of the CDR3: TGTGCCAGCAGTAGGTTTTTTAGGTCTCTCAATCAGCCCCAGCATTTT.

V and J are TRBV18 and TRBJ2-3; D is perhaps TRBD1 (6 bases). The CDR3 covers 15 residues. CDR1 is KGHSH and CDR2 is LQKENI in the germline V gene. Between the trimmed V and J ends, which lost 1 base and 2 bases, there was a span of 10 bases. The DNA for the CDR3 is TGTGCCAGCTCACCACGACAGGTCACCACAGATACGCAGTATTTT. Its protein is CASSPRQVTTDTQYF.

The V gene is TRBV30, the J gene TRBJ1-1; TRBD1 aligns across 7 bases. From germline, CDR1 is GTSNPN and CDR2 SVGIG (reference sequence). The CDR3 is 14 residues long. Losses at the gene ends were 1 base for V and 4 bases for J; bases not matched to a gene: 6. The CDR3 region has the DNA TGTGCCTGGAGTGGAGCAGACAGGGCCACTGAAGCTTTCTTT. Amino acids: CAWSGADRATEAFF.

J is TRBJ1-5 and V is TRBV5-6, with D possibly being TRBD1 (5 bases). Trimming took 3 bases from V and 6 from J, leaving 16 bases between them. The length of the CDR3 is 15 residues. CDR1 is SGHDT and CDR2 is YYEEEE in the germline V gene. The CDR3 coding sequence is TGTGCCAGCAGCTCTTGGGGGGTGGGAAGTCAGCCCCAGCATTTT. Its protein product is CASSSWGVGSQPQHF.

This chain links TRBV11-2 with TRBJ1-1; D is ambiguous. Germline-derived CDR1 and CDR2 are SGHAT and FQNNGV. The CDR3 is 14 residues long. V was clipped by 2 bases and J by 1 base, with 8 bases between them. Here the CDR3 reads CASSLKSGNTEAFF. Written as DNA, the CDR3 is TGTGCCAGCAGCTTAAAATCTGGGAACACTGAAGCTTTCTTT. Supplemented by reference TRBV11-2 and TRBJ1-1, the full variable domain reads EAGVAQSPRYKIIEKRQSVAFWCNPISGHATLYWYQQILGQGPKLLIQFQNNGVVDDSQLPKDRFSAERLKGVDSTLKIQPAKLEDSAVYLCASSLKSGNTEAFFGQGTRLTVV.

The chain has TRBV19 and TRBJ2-1, with D perhaps matching TRBD2 (7 bases). CDR1 and CDR2 (germline): LNHDA, SQIVND (reference sequence). V gave up 7 bases and J gave up 9 bases, with 22 bases separating them. The CDR3 is 15 residues long. CDR3 loop: CASTPKGEGGLEQFF. In nucleotides, the CDR3 is TGTGCCAGTACTCCTAAGGGGGAGGGGGGTCTTGAGCAGTTCTTC.

This clone was observed a handful of times. The chain is built from TRBV7-2 and TRBJ2-3; perhaps TRBD2 as D (6 bases). Germline V gives CDR1 SGHTA, CDR2 FQGNSA. The CDR3 totals 15 residues. Trimming took 1 base from V and 0 from J, leaving 8 bases between them. This chain's CDR3 is CASSLEGTSTDTQYF. The DNA of the CDR3 is TGTGCCAGCAGCTTAGAGGGGACTAGCACAGATACGCAGTATTTT.

This chain links TRBV19 with TRBJ1-6; perhaps TRBD1 as D (5 bases). Trimming cost V 7 bases and J 13 bases, with 29 bases left between them. Germline V lookup: CDR1 LNHDA, CDR2 SQIVND (reference sequence). CDR3 size: 17 residues. This chain's CDR3 is CASTTRWAGTGTSPLHF. CDR3 nucleotide sequence: TGTGCCAGTACCACCAGGTGGGCAGGGACTGGTACATCGCCCCTCCACTTT.

V and J are TRBV5-5 and TRBJ1-2, with a possible D match to TRBD1 (5 bases). The V end was cut by 0 bases, the J end by 4 bases, with 13 bases between. Germline-derived CDR1 and CDR2 are SGHKS and YYEKEE (reference sequence). There are 15 residues in the CDR3. CDR3 DNA: TGTGCCAGCAGCTTGGGGCAGGGACCCGCCTATGGCTACACCTTC. Translating it yields CASSLGQGPAYGYTF.

Here the CDR3 DNA reads TGCGCCAGCAGCCTCCCAGAGGGGACCCTAGGCTCCTACAATGAGCAGTTCTTC. Its translation is CASSLPEGTLGSYNEQFF. The chain carries TRBV4-1 and TRBJ2-1; D could derive from TRBD1 or TRBD2 (5 bases each). This CDR3 contains 18 residues. Germline CDR1 is MGHRA and CDR2 is YSYEKL. Trimming pared 4 bases from V and 0 bases from J, leaving 19 bases between.